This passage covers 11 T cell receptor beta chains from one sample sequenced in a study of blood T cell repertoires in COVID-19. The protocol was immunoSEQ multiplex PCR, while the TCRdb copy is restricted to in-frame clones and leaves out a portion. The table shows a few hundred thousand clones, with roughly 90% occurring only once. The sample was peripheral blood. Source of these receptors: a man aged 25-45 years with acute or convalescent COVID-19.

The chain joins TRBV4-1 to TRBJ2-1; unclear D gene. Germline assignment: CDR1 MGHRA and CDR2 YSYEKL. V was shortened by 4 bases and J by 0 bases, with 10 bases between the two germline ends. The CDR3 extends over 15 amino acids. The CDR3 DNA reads TGCGCCAGCAGCCCCGCGGTTGGCTCCTACAATGAGCAGTTCTTC. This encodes CASSPAVGSYNEQFF.

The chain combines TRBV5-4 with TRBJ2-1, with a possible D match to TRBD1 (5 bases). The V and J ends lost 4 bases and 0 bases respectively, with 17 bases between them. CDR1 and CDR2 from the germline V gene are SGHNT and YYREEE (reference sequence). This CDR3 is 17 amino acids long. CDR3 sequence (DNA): TGTGCCAGCAGCCAAGGGTTAGGGGCCCGCTCCTACAATGAGCAGTTCTTC. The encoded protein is CASSQGLGARSYNEQFF.

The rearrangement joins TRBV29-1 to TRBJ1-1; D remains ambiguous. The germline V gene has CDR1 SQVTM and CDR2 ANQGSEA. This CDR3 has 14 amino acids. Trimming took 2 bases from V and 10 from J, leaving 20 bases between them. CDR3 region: CSVELWVSSGRAFF. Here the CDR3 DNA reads TGCAGCGTTGAACTTTGGGTTTCATCGGGAAGAGCTTTCTTT.

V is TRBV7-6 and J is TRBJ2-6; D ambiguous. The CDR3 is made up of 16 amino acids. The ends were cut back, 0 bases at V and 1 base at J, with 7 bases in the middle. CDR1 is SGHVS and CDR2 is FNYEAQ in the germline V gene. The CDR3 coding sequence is TGTGCCAGCAGCTTAGCGGTAGAATCTGGGGCCAACGTCCTGACTTTC. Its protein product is CASSLAVESGANVLTF.

DNA of the CDR3: TGTGCCAGCCCTTGGGACAGAGAAGCTTTCTTT. As protein: CASPWDREAFF. V usage is TRBV7-2 and J usage is TRBJ1-1, with TRBD1 matching 7 bases. V shed 8 bases, J shed 8 bases, and the junction held 5 bases outside the gene matches. The CDR3 is 11 amino acids. CDR1 is SGHTA and CDR2 is FQGNSA in the germline V gene.

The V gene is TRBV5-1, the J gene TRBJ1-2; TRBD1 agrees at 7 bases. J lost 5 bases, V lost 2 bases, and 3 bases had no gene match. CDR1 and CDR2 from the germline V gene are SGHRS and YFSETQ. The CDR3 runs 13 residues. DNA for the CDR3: TGCGCCAGCAGCTTCTCGACAGGGTATGGCTACACCTTC. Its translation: CASSFSTGYGYTF.

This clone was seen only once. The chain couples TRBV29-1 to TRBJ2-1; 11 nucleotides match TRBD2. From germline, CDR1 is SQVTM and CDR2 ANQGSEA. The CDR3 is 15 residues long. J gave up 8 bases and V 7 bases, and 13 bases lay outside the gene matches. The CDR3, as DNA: TGCAGCGCCCAGGCTGTAGCGGGGGGGCTGGATGAGCAGTTCTTC. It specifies CSAQAVAGGLDEQFF.

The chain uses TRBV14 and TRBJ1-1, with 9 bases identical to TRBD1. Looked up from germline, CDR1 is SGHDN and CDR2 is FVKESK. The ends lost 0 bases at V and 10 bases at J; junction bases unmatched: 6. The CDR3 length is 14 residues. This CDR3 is CASSQDISDRGAFF. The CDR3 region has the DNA TGTGCCAGCAGCCAAGATATATCGGACAGGGGAGCTTTCTTT.

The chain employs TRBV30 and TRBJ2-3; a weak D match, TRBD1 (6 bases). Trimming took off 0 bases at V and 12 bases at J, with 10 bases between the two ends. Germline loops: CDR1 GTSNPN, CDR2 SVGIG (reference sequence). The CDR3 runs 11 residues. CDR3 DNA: TGTGCCTGGAGTGTAACAGGGCCTCAGTATTTT. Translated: CAWSVTGPQYF.

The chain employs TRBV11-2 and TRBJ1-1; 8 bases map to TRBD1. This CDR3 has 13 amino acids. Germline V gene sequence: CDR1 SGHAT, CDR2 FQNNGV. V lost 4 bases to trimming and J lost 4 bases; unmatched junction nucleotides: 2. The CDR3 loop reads CASSSDRATEAFF. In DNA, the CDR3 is TGTGCCAGCAGCTCGGACAGGGCCACTGAAGCTTTCTTT.

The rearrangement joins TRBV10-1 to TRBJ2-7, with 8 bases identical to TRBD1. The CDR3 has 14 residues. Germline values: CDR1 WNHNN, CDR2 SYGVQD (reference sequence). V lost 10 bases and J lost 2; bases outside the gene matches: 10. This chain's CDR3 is CATQKGTGPYEQYF. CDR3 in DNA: TGCGCCACTCAGAAAGGGACAGGACCCTACGAGCAGTACTTC.